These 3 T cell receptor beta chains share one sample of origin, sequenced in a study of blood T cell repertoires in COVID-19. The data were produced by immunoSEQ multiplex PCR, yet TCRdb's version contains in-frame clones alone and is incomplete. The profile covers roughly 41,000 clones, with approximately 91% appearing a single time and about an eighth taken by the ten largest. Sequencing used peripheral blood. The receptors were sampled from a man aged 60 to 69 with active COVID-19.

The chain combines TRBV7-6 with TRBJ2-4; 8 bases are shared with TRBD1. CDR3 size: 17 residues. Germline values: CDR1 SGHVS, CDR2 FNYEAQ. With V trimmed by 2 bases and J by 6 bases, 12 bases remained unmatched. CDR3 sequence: CASSLLDRGGSVNIQYF. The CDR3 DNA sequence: TGTGCCAGCAGCTTACTCGACAGGGGTGGCTCCGTAAACATTCAGTACTTC.

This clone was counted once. The CDR3 nucleotides read TGTGCCAGCAGCTTAAGGGCCGGAGGGGGCGAAACCGGGGAGCTGTTTTTT. As protein: CASSLRAGGGETGELFF. The genes are TRBV7-9 and TRBJ2-2; weak D call: TRBD1 (7 bases). The CDR3 consists of 17 residues. V lost 2 bases and J lost 5, with 18 bases in between. Germline V gene data show CDR1 as SEHNR and CDR2 as FQNEAQ (reference sequence).

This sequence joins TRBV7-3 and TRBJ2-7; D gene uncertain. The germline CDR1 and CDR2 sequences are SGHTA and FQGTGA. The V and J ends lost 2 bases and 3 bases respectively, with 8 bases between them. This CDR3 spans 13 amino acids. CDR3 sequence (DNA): TGTGCCAGCAGCTTAGGTCTCGGCTACGAGCAGTACTTC. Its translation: CASSLGLGYEQYF.